The clone carrying this T cell receptor beta chain has only one observation. This sample was included in a study of blood T cell repertoires in COVID-19. Study overall: T cells, B-cell-depleted T cells, or PBMCs supplied cDNA or gDNA.

Here immunoSEQ multiplex PCR was the method, and the copy in TCRdb shows in-frame clones only, minus some. Of about 18,000 clones listed, approximately 90% are singletons. The CDR3 length is 14 residues. Per germline, CDR1 LNHDA and CDR2 SQIVND (reference sequence). V gave up 3 bases and J gave up 6 bases; unmatched junction bases: 5. The TCR sequence derives from a human donor in a cohort sampled during active COVID-19. The sequenced material came from peripheral blood. This chain links TRBV19 with TRBJ2-5, with 9 bases lining up with TRBD2. CDR3 nucleotides: TGTGCCAGTAGTATCGGTAGCGGGGGTAAGACCCAGTACTTC. Protein: CASSIGSGGKTQYF.